This record looks at one T cell receptor (beta chain) sequence and its context. What this receptor recognizes is not known. There are no base qualities to consult, and no much larger clone falls within one base. CDR1 SGHRS and CDR2 YFSETQ were looked up in the germline V gene. Ends trimmed: V by 1 base, J by 2 bases; bases unmatched to a gene: 0. The CDR3 holds 14 amino acids from the cysteine to the phenylalanine. Solely the CDR3 DNA is kept, with 42 bases framed from the first base. In Seattle, one collaborating source enrolled patients while the infection was active and tracked those patients longitudinally over the course of disease. Collaborating institutions collected whole blood in K2EDTA tubes following their own protocols. Collaborator samples were shipped for TCRbeta analysis as frozen whole blood, isolated PBMCs, or DNA extracted from either sample type. The data derive from a study of blood T cell repertoires in COVID-19 (dated by TCRdb to about 2020). Notes on the research overall: Collaborator samples came from the United States, Italy and Spain and covered acute and convalescent phases of COVID-19. The prospective study material was composed of cDNA or gDNA derived from T cells, B-cell-depleted T cells, or PBMCs. Deeply sampled blood TCRbeta repertoires from subjects exposed to, actively infected with, or recovered from COVID-19 were included in the dataset. The repertoires were made available in a free public database intended to serve as a resource for research on the immune response to SARS-CoV-2. The samples were drawn from the first 160 participants of the ongoing ImmuneRACE study and from about 1,200 subjects provided by 6 global collaborators. The sample metadata nearly always contained a de-identified subject ID, COVID-19 status, age in years and sex. Where available, HLA class I and class II types were taken from metadata supplied by the sample provider and were not determined by assay-based typing. The paper's findings and limits, for the study overall: Clinical and demographic metadata were provided uncurated, with the amount varying by source and participant.

TCRbeta CDR3 regions were amplified from genomic DNA using the immunoSEQ Assay, a bias-controlled multiplex PCR. The authors' pipeline ran thus. Nucleated cell counts per sample were estimated from amplification of reference gene primers within the assay. To quantify the absolute abundance of each unique TCRbeta CDR3 rearrangement, sequence reads were collapsed and filtered. For each sample, productive Simpson clonality was calculated as the square root of Simpson's diversity index over productive rearrangements. TCRdb provides this immuneACCESS table in a form limited to in-frame rearrangements. Some clones are lacking; in checked studies, under half of them reflect an unresolved V gene, and why the rest are absent is not known. Clone size and the V and J calls come from that table; the DNA yielded D and trimming. The sample has approximately 210,000 clones on record, less than 85% of them singletons. The ten top clones hold 7.5% to 9% of the sample.

This receptor chain uses TRBV5-1 and TRBJ2-7; TRBD2 agrees with 10 junctional bases. Specimen: peripheral blood. This TCR was sampled from a woman of 80 years or more with COVID-19, enrolled during active disease. The nucleotides read TGCGCCAGCAGCTTGCTAGCGGGAGCCTACGAGCAGTACTTC. This codes for CASSLLAGAYEQYF. The CDR3, completed at both ends by the reference TRBV5-1 and TRBJ2-7 genes, gives the full variable domain KAGVTQTPRYLIKTRGQQVTLSCSPISGHRSVSWYQQTPGQGLQFLFEYFSETQRNKGNFPGRFSGRQFSNSRSEMNVSTLELGDSALYLCASSLLAGAYEQYFGPGTRLTVT.